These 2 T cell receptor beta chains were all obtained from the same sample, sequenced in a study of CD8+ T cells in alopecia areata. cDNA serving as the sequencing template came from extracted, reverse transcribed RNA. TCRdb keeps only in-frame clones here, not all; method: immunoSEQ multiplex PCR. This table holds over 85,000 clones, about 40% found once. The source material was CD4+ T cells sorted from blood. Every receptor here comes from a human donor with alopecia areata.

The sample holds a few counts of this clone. The CDR3 sequence is CAWSEKQGLTEAFF. CDR3 nucleotide sequence: TGTGCCTGGAGTGAAAAACAGGGGCTCACTGAAGCTTTCTTT. This rearrangement joins TRBV30 to TRBJ1-1; 7 bases line up with TRBD1. Germline lookup yields CDR1 GTSNPN and CDR2 SVGIG (reference sequence). J gave up 4 bases and V 1 base, and 6 bases lay outside the gene matches. The CDR3 length is 14 residues.

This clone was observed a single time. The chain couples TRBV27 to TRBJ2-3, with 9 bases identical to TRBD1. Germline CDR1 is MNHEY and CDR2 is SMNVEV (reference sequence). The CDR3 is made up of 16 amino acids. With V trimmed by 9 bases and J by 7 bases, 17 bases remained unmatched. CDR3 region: CARPPPAPQGAHTQYF. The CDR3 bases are TGTGCCAGACCTCCCCCCGCGCCACAGGGGGCACATACGCAGTATTTT.